This record looks at one TCR beta chain sequence and its context. V was clipped by 2 bases and J by 7 bases, with 16 bases between them. CDR3 length: 14 amino acids. Per the germline V gene, CDR1 is SGHKS and CDR2 is YYEKEE (reference sequence). Time point defined: after neoadjuvant nivolumab, at surgical resection. Most PBMC samples had approximately 470 ng input DNA in six replicates. Repertoires were generated with immunoSEQ multiplex PCR, while TCRdb's copy carries only in-frame clones and drops some. The sample has some 13,000 clones, around 74% seen once; the top ten hold less than 3%. The data were taken from a study of neoadjuvant anti-PD-1 for oral cavity cancer.

The genes are TRBV5-5 and TRBJ2-7; D may be TRBD2 (5 bases). The input for sequencing was PBMCs, taken after nivolumab (anti-PD-1) treatment. The TCR originated in a person between 40 and 85 years old with oral cavity squamous cell carcinoma. The CDR3 loop is CASSFRLPPGEQYF. CDR3 DNA sequence: TGTGCCAGCAGCTTCAGGCTCCCTCCGGGGGAGCAGTACTTC.